The 31 T cell receptor beta chains presented below share a single source sample, sequenced in a study of cytomegalovirus exposure and HLA in healthy donors. The study ran its PCR with 60 Vbeta and 13 Jbeta primers. Using immunoSEQ multiplex PCR, the repertoire was profiled, and TCRdb retains in-frame clones only, with some absent. Of approximately 130,000 clones listed, 75% are singletons. Material for sequencing was PBMCs. These receptors all come from a middle-aged woman in good health and CMV-seropositive.

A few counts support this clone. The CDR3 region has the DNA TGTGCCAGCGCAGGGGGTAAGGATCAGCCCCAGCATTTT. Translating it yields CASAGGKDQPQHF. The chain couples TRBV6-1 to TRBJ1-5; 7 bases map to TRBD1. V lost 8 bases, J lost 5 bases, and 6 bases stayed unmatched. The germline V gene encodes CDR1 MNHNS and CDR2 SASEGT. The CDR3 runs 13 residues.

The V call is TRBV6-5, the J call TRBJ2-7; 9 bases fit TRBD2. CDR3 length: 15 amino acids. Germline values: CDR1 MNHEY, CDR2 SVGAGI. Trimming cost V 4 bases and J 3 bases; bases outside gene matches: 7. The CDR3 DNA follows: TGTGCCAGCAGTTTGCGGGAGGGGGGACACTACGAGCAGTACTTC. The encoded protein is CASSLREGGHYEQYF.

This rearrangement joins TRBV28 to TRBJ1-5, with D possibly matching TRBD1 (6 bases). Germline V lookup: CDR1 MDHEN, CDR2 SYDVKM. The CDR3 runs to 19 residues. V lost 3 bases to trimming and J lost 0 bases, with 21 bases between them. Here the CDR3 DNA reads TGTGCCAGCAGTTTCCAGGGGATTACTAAGAGGTATAGCAATCAGCCCCAGCATTTT. Amino acid sequence: CASSFQGITKRYSNQPQHF.

J is TRBJ1-5 and V is TRBV30; D uncertain. Deletions cut 4 bases from V and 6 bases from J, with 19 bases between. Germline CDR1 and CDR2: GTSNPN and SVGIG (reference sequence). This CDR3 comprises 15 residues. The CDR3 spells CAWTYPGSSGQPQHF. The CDR3 nucleotides are TGTGCCTGGACTTACCCCGGGAGCTCGGGTCAGCCCCAGCATTTT.

This chain joins TRBV6-4 and TRBJ2-2; D unclear. This CDR3 is built from 14 residues. V shed 11 bases and J shed 0 bases, with 13 bases lying between them. Germline V gene lookup returns CDR1 MRHNA and CDR2 SNTAGT. CDR3 sequence: CASAETPNTGELFF. The CDR3 coding sequence is TGTGCCTCAGCCGAGACACCGAACACCGGGGAGCTGTTTTTT.

The V call is TRBV4-1, the J call TRBJ2-7, with 10 bases that match TRBD1. Trimming removed 5 bases from V and 3 bases from J; junction bases left unmatched: 7. Germline loops: CDR1 MGHRA, CDR2 YSYEKL. The length of the CDR3 is 15 residues. The CDR3 region has the DNA TGCGCCAGCAGCAACCGGGACAGGGGTTACTACGAGCAGTACTTC. Translating gives CASSNRDRGYYEQYF.

The V call is TRBV6-6, the J call TRBJ2-1; 9 bases map to TRBD1. The V gene end was trimmed by 6 bases and the J gene end by 7 bases; junction bases not matched to a gene: 10. CDR1 is MNHNY, CDR2 SVGAGI, per germline (reference sequence). This CDR3 is built from 15 residues. CDR3 amino acids: CASSRTGAGWNEQFF. CDR3 bases: TGTGCCAGCAGCCGGACAGGGGCGGGATGGAATGAGCAGTTCTTC.

This sequence joins TRBV10-2 and TRBJ2-3; 10 nucleotides match TRBD2. The CDR3 runs to 17 residues. After removal of 4 bases from V and 1 base from J, the junction contained 8 bases not matched to a gene. Germline V lookup: CDR1 WSHSY, CDR2 SAAADI. The CDR3 bases are TGCGCCAGCAGTGTGGCTAGCGGGAGTACGGGCACAGATACGCAGTATTTT. This codes for CASSVASGSTGTDTQYF.

This chain joins TRBV9 and TRBJ2-1, with no clear D. The V end was cut by 3 bases, the J end by 5 bases, with 12 bases between. Germline loops: CDR1 SGDLS, CDR2 YYNGEE. The CDR3 covers 14 residues. The CDR3 loop reads CASSGITGHNEQFF. The CDR3 DNA sequence: TGTGCCAGCAGCGGAATTACGGGTCACAATGAGCAGTTCTTC.

This chain links TRBV18 with TRBJ2-7; 9 positions agree with TRBD1. There are 17 residues in the CDR3. Germline V gene sequence: CDR1 KGHSH, CDR2 LQKENI. J was trimmed by 1 base and V by 11 bases; bases with no gene match: 18. The CDR3 nucleotides read TGTGCCCGGCTTCTGGGACAGGGCTTTGTCTTTTCCTACGAGCAGTACTTC. This translates into CARLLGQGFVFSYEQYF. The whole variable domain, filled in from reference TRBV18 and TRBJ2-7, reads NAGVMQNPRHLVRRRGQEARLRCSPMKGHSHVYWYRQLPEEGLKFMVYLQKENIIDESGMPKERFSAEFPKEGPSILRIQQVVRGDSAAYFCARLLGQGFVFSYEQYFGPGTRLTVT.

The table lists this clone with a few counts. The chain recombines TRBV6-1 with TRBJ2-3; D gene uncertain. The CDR3 consists of 14 residues. V lost 1 base and J lost 5, with 10 bases in between. In germline, CDR1 is MNHNS, CDR2 SASEGT. The chain's CDR3 is CASSEGSRKDTQYF. Here the CDR3 DNA reads TGTGCCAGCAGTGAAGGAAGCAGGAAAGATACGCAGTATTTT.

This clone appeared a few times. This sequence joins TRBV19 and TRBJ2-3; D uncertain. Between the trimmed V and J ends, which lost 4 bases and 2 bases, there was a span of 10 bases. There are 14 residues in the CDR3. Germline CDR1 and CDR2: LNHDA and SQIVND (reference sequence). The CDR3 bases are TGTGCCAGTAGTAATCGTGACAACACAGATACGCAGTATTTT. Protein sequence: CASSNRDNTDTQYF. Using reference TRBV19 and TRBJ2-3 for the parts outside the CDR3, the full variable domain is DGGITQSPKYLFRKEGQNVTLSCEQNLNHDAMYWYRQDPGQGLRLIYYSQIVNDFQKGDIAEGYSVSREKKESFPLTVTSAQKNPTAFYLCASSNRDNTDTQYFGPGTRLTVL.

The V call is TRBV5-1, the J call TRBJ1-2; tentatively, D is TRBD1 (6 bases). The CDR3 loop spans 15 amino acids. The V end lost 1 base, the J end lost 2 bases, and 12 bases lay between the germline ends. Germline CDR1 SGHRS, CDR2 YFSETQ. CDR3 loop: CASSLRGQNNYGYTF. The DNA for the CDR3 is TGCGCCAGCAGCTTGCGAGGACAGAACAACTATGGCTACACCTTC.

The sample holds a few counts of this clone. This chain links TRBV19 with TRBJ1-5; D gene uncertain. The V gene lost 0 bases and the J gene lost 11 bases, with 8 bases spanning the gap. The CDR3 has 12 amino acids. Germline V lookup: CDR1 LNHDA, CDR2 SQIVND (reference sequence). CDR3 in amino acids: CASSIDLRAQHF. DNA for the CDR3: TGTGCCAGTAGTATAGACCTTAGAGCCCAGCATTTT.

Only a few counts were recorded for this clone. The rearrangement links TRBV10-3 to TRBJ2-6; D is possibly TRBD1 (5 bases). The germline gives CDR1 ENHRY, CDR2 SYGVKD. This CDR3 comprises 17 residues. Trimming pared 2 bases from V and 1 base from J, leaving 12 bases between. As DNA, the CDR3 is TGTGCCATCAGTGAGACCCAGGGCAGTTCTGGGGCCAACGTCCTGACTTTC. Translating gives CAISETQGSSGANVLTF.

The count of this clone is one. The chain joins TRBV27 to TRBJ1-1; 7 positions match TRBD1. The CDR3 contains 15 residues. The V and J ends lost 3 bases and 5 bases, in that order; junction bases with no gene match: 9. Germline V gives CDR1 MNHEY, CDR2 SMNVEV (reference sequence). The CDR3 sequence: CASSLPGGVRTEAFF. The CDR3 coding sequence is TGTGCCAGCAGTTTGCCAGGGGGAGTAAGGACTGAAGCTTTCTTT.

V usage is TRBV7-9 and J usage is TRBJ1-1, with 9 bases matching TRBD1. V shed 5 bases, J shed 1 base, and the junction held 2 bases outside the gene matches. Germline lookup yields CDR1 SEHNR and CDR2 FQNEAQ (reference sequence). The CDR3 has 14 residues. CDR3 region: CASSVTGGNTEAFF. The CDR3 DNA sequence: TGTGCCAGCAGCGTGACAGGGGGGAACACTGAAGCTTTCTTT.

The chain has TRBV6-5 and TRBJ2-2, with 8 bases aligning to TRBD1. CDR1 and CDR2 from the germline V gene are MNHEY and SVGAGI. This CDR3 contains 16 residues. The V segment lost 0 bases and the J segment 1 base; nucleotides outside the gene matches: 1. The chain's CDR3 is CASSYSDRENTGELFF. In DNA form, the CDR3 reads TGTGCCAGCAGTTACTCGGACAGGGAGAACACCGGGGAGCTGTTTTTT.

The chain couples TRBV30 to TRBJ2-2; 9 bases are shared with TRBD1. Germline trimming cut 6 bases from V and 1 base from J; bases unmatched to any gene: 9. Germline V gene data show CDR1 as GTSNPN and CDR2 as SVGIG (reference sequence). The CDR3 length is 16 residues. The CDR3 coding sequence is TGTGCCTGCATTCCGCGGGACAGGGAGAACACCGGGGAGCTGTTTTTT. This codes for CACIPRDRENTGELFF. The full variable domain, completed using reference TRBV30 and TRBJ2-2, is SQTIHQWPATLVQPVGSPLSLECTVEGTSNPNLYWYRQAAGRGLQLLFYSVGIGQISSEVPQNLSASRPQDRQFILSSKKLLLSDSGFYLCACIPRDRENTGELFFGEGSRLTVL.

The chain combines TRBV6-4 with TRBJ2-5; 9 positions match TRBD2. Germline assignment: CDR1 MRHNA and CDR2 SNTAGT. The CDR3 runs 14 residues. With V trimmed by 4 bases and J by 1 base, 1 base remained unmatched. This chain's CDR3 is CASSGAGGQETQYF. The CDR3 DNA sequence: TGTGCCAGCAGTGGAGCGGGGGGCCAAGAGACCCAGTACTTC.

The chain recombines TRBV6-4 with TRBJ2-2; 9 bases align to TRBD1. CDR3 length equals 15 residues. V lost 4 bases to trimming and J lost 5 bases; unmatched junction nucleotides: 5. CDR1 and CDR2 (germline): MRHNA, SNTAGT. The CDR3 reads CASSVGQGETGELFF. The CDR3 nucleotides are TGTGCCAGCAGTGTGGGACAGGGAGAGACCGGGGAGCTGTTTTTT.

Only a few counts were recorded for this clone. The CDR3 nucleotides are TGTGCCAGCAGCCCAGGGACAGGGCTTGGGGGCTACACCTTC. It encodes CASSPGTGLGGYTF. The chain links TRBV9 to TRBJ1-2; TRBD1 aligns across 9 bases. Per germline, CDR1 SGDLS and CDR2 YYNGEE. With V trimmed by 4 bases and J by 8 bases, 9 bases remained unmatched. The CDR3 is made up of 14 amino acids. Based on the CDR3 plus reference TRBV9 and TRBJ1-2, the full variable domain is DSGVTQTPKHLITATGQRVTLRCSPRSGDLSVYWYQQSLDQGLQFLIQYYNGEERAKGNILERFSAQQFPDLHSELNLSSLELGDSALYFCASSPGTGLGGYTFGSGTRLTVV.

The chain has TRBV2 and TRBJ1-6, with 8 nucleotides matching TRBD1. The V segment lost 8 bases and the J segment 5 bases; nucleotides outside the gene matches: 8. CDR1 and CDR2 from the germline V gene are SNHLY and FYNNEI. This CDR3 is 15 amino acids long. CDR3 sequence: CASWEDRANNSPLHF. The CDR3, as DNA: TGTGCCAGCTGGGAGGACAGGGCGAATAATTCACCCCTCCACTTT.

The gene calls are TRBV27 and TRBJ2-7, with D maybe TRBD1 (5 bases). Germline V gene data show CDR1 as MNHEY and CDR2 as SMNVEV (reference sequence). Trimming pared 3 bases from V and 6 bases from J, leaving 15 bases between. CDR3 length equals 14 residues. The CDR3 sequence is CASSLSGWAREQYF. The CDR3 DNA reads as TGTGCCAGCAGTTTGTCAGGGTGGGCCCGCGAGCAGTACTTC.

The chain is built from TRBV6-6 and TRBJ2-5; TRBD1 might be the D (6 bases). Per the germline V gene, CDR1 is MNHNY and CDR2 is SVGAGI (reference sequence). The V end lost 2 bases, the J end lost 5 bases, and 12 bases lay between the germline ends. This CDR3 has 14 amino acids. This chain's CDR3 is CASSYTDSRETQYF. CDR3 in DNA: TGTGCCAGCAGTTACACGGACAGTCGGGAGACCCAGTACTTC.

The chain links TRBV5-3 to TRBJ2-7; the D gene is possibly TRBD1 (5 bases). TRBV5-3 is an open reading frame, and its role is uncertain. The CDR3 is 15 amino acids. The V gene lost 5 bases and the J gene lost 3 bases, with 18 bases spanning the gap. The CDR3 DNA reads as TGTGCCAGAAGTTGTGAGCAGGGCCCCTTCTACGAGCAGTACTTC. Translated: CARSCEQGPFYEQYF.

The chain employs TRBV9 and TRBJ1-1, with D unresolved. Trimming pared 4 bases from V and 5 bases from J, leaving 9 bases between. The CDR3 loop spans 12 amino acids. CDR1 is SGDLS and CDR2 is YYNGEE in the germline V gene. CDR3: CASSKTGTEAFF. For the CDR3, the DNA is TGTGCCAGCAGCAAAACCGGGACTGAAGCTTTCTTT.

The chain couples TRBV9 to TRBJ1-3, with 7 bases that match TRBD1. The V gene's germline CDR1 is SGDLS and CDR2 YYNGEE. The CDR3 is made up of 15 amino acids. Losses at the gene ends were 3 bases for V and 8 bases for J; bases not matched to a gene: 11. DNA of the CDR3: TGTGCCAGCAGCGCTGGCAGGGGGTTTGGTGACACCATATATTTT. This sequence encodes CASSAGRGFGDTIYF.

CDR3: CASRATGGTEAFF. The CDR3 nucleotides are TGTGCCAGCAGGGCTACAGGGGGTACTGAAGCTTTCTTT. The chain has TRBV27 and TRBJ1-1; 8 bases line up with TRBD1. The V and J ends lost 6 bases and 5 bases, in that order; junction bases with no gene match: 5. CDR1 and CDR2 (germline): MNHEY, SMNVEV (reference sequence). The CDR3 runs 13 residues.

This rearrangement joins TRBV10-2 to TRBJ1-2, with D perhaps TRBD1 (6 bases). Germline lookup yields CDR1 WSHSY and CDR2 SAAADI. The V and J ends lost 2 bases and 9 bases respectively, with 10 bases between them. CDR3 length: 12 residues. CDR3 nucleotide sequence: TGCGCCAGCAGTGAGGGCCGGGACAGCTACACCTTC. It translates to CASSEGRDSYTF.

As for this clone: A junction boundary mismatches the germline segment, possibly from a read error. The chain uses TRBV15 and TRBJ1-2; TRBD1 agrees at 9 bases. Germline-derived CDR1 and CDR2 are LNHNV and YYDKDF (reference sequence). The CDR3 is 14 residues long. As DNA, the CDR3 is TGTGCCACCAGCAGCCCCGAAGGGGACAGGGACCAAATTTTC. Translating gives CATSSPEGDRDQIF.